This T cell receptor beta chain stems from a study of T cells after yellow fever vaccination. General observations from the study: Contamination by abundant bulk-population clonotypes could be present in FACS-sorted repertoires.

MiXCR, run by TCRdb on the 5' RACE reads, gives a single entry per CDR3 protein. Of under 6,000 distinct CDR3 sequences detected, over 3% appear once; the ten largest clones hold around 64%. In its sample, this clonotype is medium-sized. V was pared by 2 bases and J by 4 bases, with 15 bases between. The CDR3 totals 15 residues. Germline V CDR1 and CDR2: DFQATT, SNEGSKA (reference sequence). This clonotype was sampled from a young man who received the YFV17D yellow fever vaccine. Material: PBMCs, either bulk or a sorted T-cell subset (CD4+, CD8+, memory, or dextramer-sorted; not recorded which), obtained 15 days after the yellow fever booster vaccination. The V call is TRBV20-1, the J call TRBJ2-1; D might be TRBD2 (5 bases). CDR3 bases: TGCAGTGCTAGAAGACCGGGGAGTAATTACAATGAGCAGTTCTTC. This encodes CSARRPGSNYNEQFF.